This TCR beta chain came from a study of shared clonotypes between healthy human individuals. Study as a whole: Three plates were used per donor for CD4 naive, three for CD4 memory, two for CD8 naive and one for CD8 memory.

Study results and caveats: Sorted-subset sequencing was shown by rarefaction to be incomplete despite large depth. Sharing across four donors was highest in naive CD4 (around 5%) and lowest in memory CD8 (0.4%).

V was trimmed by 4 bases and J by 4 bases, leaving 18 bases between them. Germline lookup yields CDR1 SGHNT and CDR2 YYREEE (reference sequence). The CDR3 runs 16 residues. Comments on this clone: The target antigen is unknown.

Several immunoSEQ plates received, in even portions, the genomic DNA of each subset. Produced via immunoSEQ multiplex PCR; TCRdb's table is partial and in-frame only. The sample gives about 1.5 million clones, over 95% of which show up once; over 1% is in the top ten. V is TRBV5-4 and J is TRBJ2-4; TRBD2 might be the D (6 bases). Sequencing was performed on naive CD4+ T cells sorted from blood. The subset here: CD45RA+ positively selected. This clonotype originated in a man aged 25-40 years in good health. CDR3 DNA: TGTGCCAGCAGCGTAGATGGAGGGACGGCTAAAAACATTCAGTACTTC. Protein sequence: CASSVDGGTAKNIQYF.